This T cell receptor beta chain was retrieved from a study of blood T cell repertoires in COVID-19. Whole-study context: Acute and convalescent COVID-19 specimens originated in the United States, Italy and Spain. PBMCs, B-cell-depleted T cells, or T cells were the source of the cDNA or gDNA that made up the material.

V was clipped by 10 bases and J by 1 base; unmatched bases: 13. There are 16 residues in the CDR3. Germline CDR1 reads ENHRY; CDR2 reads SYGVKD. Original processing notes: Researchers report that nucleated cell counts were estimated from reference gene primer amplification. Generated by immunoSEQ multiplex PCR, the TCRdb table keeps only in-frame clones and is missing some. V, J and clone size were drawn from that table, and D and trimming were deduced from the DNA. The sample shows about 160,000 clones, approximately 87% of them seen only once. The Seattle site enrolled patients during active infection and followed them longitudinally.

Source material: peripheral blood. The genes are TRBV10-3 and TRBJ1-1; 9 bases are shared with TRBD1. The sequence derives from a woman in her 70s with COVID-19, enrolled during active disease. In nucleotides, the CDR3 is TGTGCCACGGGACAGGGTTGGGCAGGAAGGAACACTGAAGCTTTCTTT. Translated, it gives CATGQGWAGRNTEAFF.